This record looks at one T cell receptor beta chain sequence and its context. This record belongs to a study of blood T cell repertoires in COVID-19. Study information: Collection of acute and convalescent COVID-19 samples took place in the United States, Italy and Spain.

Per the original methods: The authors estimated nucleated cell counts from reference gene primer amplification. Measured with immunoSEQ multiplex PCR; TCRdb has only the in-frame clones, and not every one. D and trimming come from the DNA, and the V and J calls and clone size come from that table. In the table there are 300,000 or so clones, just under 90% of which are singletons. Per germline, CDR1 SGHTA and CDR2 FQGTGA. The CDR3 has 16 amino acids. The germline V and J ends were trimmed by 5 bases and 6 bases, with 19 bases remaining between them. This clonotype was sampled from a middle-aged woman with acute or convalescent COVID-19. Source material: peripheral blood. The J gene is TRBJ2-2, the V gene TRBV7-3, with D possibly TRBD2 on 7 matching bases. CDR3 in amino acids: CASSLLGRGGPGELFF. The CDR3, as DNA: TGTGCCAGCAGCCTCCTAGGGAGGGGGGGCCCCGGGGAGCTGTTTTTT.